This T cell receptor (beta chain) was identified during a study of shared clonotypes between healthy human individuals. Study background: Per donor, CD8 memory used one plate, CD8 naive used two, CD4 memory used three and CD4 naive used three. General study points: Represented diversity (both genetic and exposure-history) was limited by the small number of donors. Sequencing of the sorted subsets was shown by rarefaction to be incomplete despite large depth.

The authors divided CD4+ cells into CD45RA+ naive and CD45RA-negative memory subsets. Assay: immunoSEQ multiplex PCR; the TCRdb copy retains only in-frame clones and omits some. The sample shows 2,100,000 or so clones, 90% to 97% of them seen only once. Note on this clone: What it binds is unknown.

The CDR3 is 11 residues long. CDR1 is MNHEY, CDR2 SVGAGI, per germline. The V and J ends lost 6 bases and 8 bases respectively, with 8 bases between them. Sequencing was done on a sample of naive CD4+ T cells sorted from blood. This sample's subset: CD45RA+ positively selected. The source is a man younger than 35 in good health. The J gene is TRBJ2-1, the V gene TRBV6-5; a weak D match, TRBD1 (6 bases). CDR3 protein: CASRQGDEQFF. The DNA for the CDR3 is TGTGCCAGCAGACAGGGTGATGAGCAGTTCTTC.